This T cell receptor beta chain is drawn from a study of monozygotic twins with inflammatory bowel disease (dated by TCRdb to the late 2010s). Looking at the study overall: The full study comprised 28 monozygotic twin pairs: nine German pairs (four IBD-concordant, five IBD-discordant) and 19 IBD-discordant Danish pairs. Within discordant pairs, disease-associated traits were sought mainly by comparing IBD patients with their genetically identical healthy co-twins. Each individual had, on average, about 151 000 unique TCRalpha sequences and 181 000 unique TCRbeta sequences available for analysis.

Library construction relied on 5' RACE. Each TCR library was prepared from 3,000 to 4,000 ng of total RNA. For each sample, cDNA synthesis was carried out in eight separate reactions using SMARTScribe reverse transcriptase. During cDNA synthesis, template switching was used to introduce unique molecular identifiers that contained a 6-nucleotide sample barcode. Two nested PCRs of approximately 16 and 9 cycles amplified the TCRalpha and TCRbeta cDNA, and bead purification followed each PCR. Before amplification, the cDNA was treated with uracil DNA-glycosylase and purified using the QIAquick PCR purification kit. The second PCR added Illumina TruSeq-compatible adapters along with sample-specific barcodes. Library quality and concentration were assessed using TapeStation and Qubit, and about 5 ng of each library was pooled. Sequencing of pooled libraries was carried out on an Illumina HiSeq2500 single-index Rapid Run using 2 x 100 bp reads and custom sequencing primers. The original pipeline was this. UMI-based consensus assembly with MiGEC version 1.2.6 was used to correct PCR and sequencing errors. MiXCR version 2.1.1 was used for V(D)J alignment, clonotype assembly and CDR3 extraction. To normalise gene usage, clonotype sharing and MAIT/NKT TCR abundance, the analysis used the top 1000, 10 000 and 20 000 clonotypes per sample. Diversity was computed as the inverse Simpson index with the vegan R package after downsampling to 27 000 UMIs. Paired Mann-Whitney U tests were applied to discordant twin pairs, with Benjamini-Hochberg correction for multiple testing. TCRdb reprocessed the public reads and reports one entry per CDR3 protein sequence, without DNA. TCRdb, not the original authors, processed these V and J calls. The sample's clone listing holds over 200,000 distinct CDR3 sequences. The ten largest clones add up to roughly 8% of the sample.

The CDR3 goes from the cysteine to the phenylalanine over 15 residues. No DNA has been recorded. CDR1 and CDR2, looked up from the germline V gene (reference sequence), are SGHKS and YYEKEE. As regards this clonotype: It has no known antigen specificity.

From each donor, a roughly 2.5 ml peripheral blood sample was collected into PAXgene tubes and kept at -80 degrees C. Total RNA was isolated from whole blood with the PAXgene blood miRNA kit on an automated QIAcube, without T cell sorting. Deep TCRalpha and TCRbeta repertoire profiling with unique molecular barcoding was performed on peripheral blood of monozygotic twin pairs concordant or discordant for inflammatory bowel disease. Smoking habits were recorded for all twin pairs, and individuals were classified as current, former or never smokers. General conclusions and limits of the study: The results gave no support for a single strong signal or clonotype linked to IBD. IBD patients shared fewer clonotypes with other individuals than healthy twins did, most markedly in patients showing signs of disease activity. A decrease in TCRbeta repertoire diversity, as measured by inverse Simpson index, was observed in IBD patients compared with their healthy co-twins. The analysis was unable to tell different T cell subtypes apart. Repertoire similarity did not differ between concordant and discordant twins, possibly due to limited statistical power. Differing immunosuppressive treatments among patients may have added background noise and inter-individual variability to the repertoires.

Sequencing used blood. The V gene is TRBV5-5 and the J gene is TRBJ2-2; the D call of TRBD1 rests on TCRdb alone, since no DNA is present to check it. The TCR comes from a human donor with ulcerative colitis or Crohn's disease, or a healthy co-twin of an affected twin (not recorded which). The CDR3 in this case is CASSKDTSGTGELFF.